These T cell receptor beta chains were read from a single sample in a study of T-cell memory formation after mild COVID-19. TCRdb re-derived calls from the 5' RACE reads in MiXCR, one entry per CDR3 protein. Of roughly 99,000 distinct CDR3 sequences listed, 13% to 15% were seen once; the top ten hold around 43%. The source material was PBMCs or a T cell subset sorted from them (not recorded which). The receptors originated from a man aged 18 to 29 who had mild COVID-19 (a few samples of this study predate the infection). Cell type and time point are not known. CDR3s include the opening cysteine and the closing phenylalanine or tryptophan. Each record gives: D gene, J gene, clone size, V gene, CDR3 DNA, CDR3 protein. D genes are given only for firm matches. The size entry is marked missing in some rows and otherwise reads once, few, many or a size class.

. TRBJ1-1 . TRBV3-1 TGTGCCAGCAGCCAAGACGGCAGACAGAACACTGAAGCTTTCTTT CASSQDGRQNTEAFF
. TRBJ2-5 few TRBV19 TGTGCCAGTATGCTAGGTGGGACCCAGTACTTC CASMLGGTQYF
. TRBJ2-3 . TRBV6-4 TGTGCCAGCAGTGATGGCCAAGGGGGAGCAGATACGCAGTATTTT CASSDGQGGADTQYF
TRBD1 TRBJ1-5 . TRBV27 TGTGCCAGCAGCAGCTCCGGGACAGGGGTTGTAGTGCCCCAGCATTTT CASSSSGTGVVVPQHF
. TRBJ1-1 . TRBV28 TGTGCCAGCCTCCCATCGGAGGTCATCACTGAAGCTTTCTTT CASLPSEVITEAFF
. TRBJ2-5 few TRBV11-2 TGTGCCAGCAGCCCCCTGGGCCCCCAAGAGACCCAGTACTTC CASSPLGPQETQYF
TRBD1 TRBJ2-6 few TRBV5-1 TGCGCCAGCAGCCCCCGGGTAGGGGGCGCCTCTGGGGCCAACGTCCTGACTTTC CASSPRVGGASGANVLTF
. TRBJ2-1 . TRBV6-6 TGTGCCAGCAGTTACTTAACAGGAGGGAATGAGCAGTTCTTC CASSYLTGGNEQFF
TRBD2 TRBJ2-1 . TRBV7-2 TGTGCCAGCAGTACAGCGGGAAGCTCCTACAATGAGCAGTTCTTC CASSTAGSSYNEQFF
. TRBJ1-2 . TRBV20-1 TGCAGTGCCCGGGCACCCAACTATGGCTACACCTTC CSARAPNYGYTF
TRBD1 TRBJ2-2 few TRBV29-1 TGCAGCGTGGATGAGGACAGGGAGGCCACCGGGGAGCTGTTTTTT CSVDEDREATGELFF
. TRBJ2-3 few TRBV9 TGTGCCAGCAGCGTAGGCAGGCGCACAGATACGCAGTATTTT CASSVGRRTDTQYF
TRBD2 TRBJ2-1 . TRBV2 TGTGCCAGCTCCTCGGGACTAGCTCGGAATGAGCAGTTCTTC CASSSGLARNEQFF
. TRBJ2-7 few TRBV4-1 TGCGCCAGCAGCCAAGAGGAACGGAGCTCCTACGAGCAGTACTTC CASSQEERSSYEQYF
. TRBJ2-1 once TRBV6-1 TGTGCCAGCAGTGAGAGCAGGTCTTACTCCTACAATGAGCAGTTCTTC CASSESRSYSYNEQFF
. TRBJ2-7 . TRBV20-1 TGCAGTGCTAGAAGGTTGGCGGGGAGCCTGTACGAGCAGTACTTC CSARRLAGSLYEQYF
. TRBJ2-3 few TRBV5-4 TGTGCCAGCAGCTTCCTAGAATCAGATACGCAGTATTTT CASSFLESDTQYF
TRBD2 TRBJ2-1 . TRBV7-2 TGTGCCAGCACCTCTGCGGGGGGGCAATATGAGCAGTTCTTC CASTSAGGQYEQFF
. TRBJ2-7 . TRBV18 TGTGCCAGCTCACCCGCCCCAGGGTACGAACAGTACTTC CASSPAPGYEQYF
. TRBJ1-2 . TRBV7-2 TGTGCCAGCAGCTTTGGGTTAGGACAGCGAGGCTACACCTTC CASSFGLGQRGYTF
. TRBJ1-3 . TRBV10-3 TGTGCCATCACAGCGGGACACCTCTCTGGAAACACCATATATTTT CAITAGHLSGNTIYF
TRBD1 TRBJ2-4 few TRBV6-2/TRBV6-3 TGTGCCAGCAGTTACCGGACAGGGTCAGCCAAAAACATTCAGTACTTC CASSYRTGSAKNIQYF
TRBD1 TRBJ2-5 once TRBV28 TGTGCCAGCAGTTTGTTGACAGGGGGCCGGGAGACCCAGTACTTC CASSLLTGGRETQYF
TRBD1 TRBJ2-7 few TRBV4-3 TGCGCCAGCAGCGCCGGGACAGCGACCTACGAGCAGTACTTC CASSAGTATYEQYF
. TRBJ1-5 . TRBV19 TGTGCCAGTAGTCCCCGAAGGGAACCCAATCAGCCCCAGCATTTT CASSPRREPNQPQHF
. TRBJ1-6 few TRBV9 TGTGCCAGCAGCGTAGGGGGGGGTGAGTCACCCCTCCACTTT CASSVGGGESPLHF
TRBD1 TRBJ2-7 few TRBV7-8 TGTGCCAGCAGCAAGGGACAGGAGTCCTACGAGCAGTACTTC CASSKGQESYEQYF
. TRBJ1-1 few TRBV19 TGTGCCAGTAGACGGACTGAAGCTTTCTTT CASRRTEAFF
. TRBJ2-1 many TRBV29-1 TGCAGCGCCTGGGGGCAAGGGGGCAATGAGCAGTTCTTC CSAWGQGGNEQFF
TRBD1 TRBJ1-1 . TRBV4-1 TGCGCCAGCAGCCAAGTGGAGGGGGCCGAGGTAACTTTCTTT CASSQVEGAEVTFF
TRBD2 TRBJ2-3 many TRBV3-1 TGTGCCAGCAGCCAAGGGCTAGCGGGGGCCTCTAGCACAGATACGCAGTATTTT CASSQGLAGASSTDTQYF
TRBD2 TRBJ2-7 few TRBV4-1 TGCGCCAGCAGCCAAGTAGCGGGGGGGATCTACGAGCAGTACTTC CASSQVAGGIYEQYF
. TRBJ2-2 many TRBV6-2/TRBV6-3 TGTGCCAGCACCACCCGGCAGGGGGGCACCGGGGAGCTGTTTTTT CASTTRQGGTGELFF
TRBD1 TRBJ1-1 . TRBV6-1 TGTGCCAGCTTAACAGGGGGAACTGAAGCTTTCTTT CASLTGGTEAFF
. TRBJ2-7 few TRBV6-1 TGTGCCAGCAGTGAAGGGCCGGGTCCCTCCTACGAGCAGTACTTC CASSEGPGPSYEQYF
TRBD1 TRBJ2-4 . TRBV11-3 TGTGCCAGCAGCAAGACAGGGGAAAACATTCAGTACTTC CASSKTGENIQYF
TRBD2 TRBJ2-3 . TRBV2 TGTGCCAGCAGTGACCTTCTCCGGGACTACCGCACAGATACGCAGTATTTT CASSDLLRDYRTDTQYF
. TRBJ2-7 . TRBV3-1 TGTGCCAGCAGCCAATTTAAGGGGTACGAGCAGTACTTC CASSQFKGYEQYF
. TRBJ2-7 few TRBV12-5 TGTGCTAGTGCCCGGAGGGGCAGTAGGTTCGACGAGCAGTACTTC CASARRGSRFDEQYF
TRBD2 TRBJ2-7 . TRBV5-6 TGTGCCAGCAGCTCCCTCTCTGGGGCTAGCGGGGGTTACGAGCAGTACTTC CASSSLSGASGGYEQYF